This T cell receptor beta chain was found in a study of T cells in Graves' hyperthyroidism and ophthalmopathy. Trimming removed 0 bases from V and 5 bases from J, with 13 bases in between. The CDR3 is 15 residues long. CDR1 LNHNV and CDR2 YYDKDF come from the germline V gene (reference sequence). Orbital computed tomography and thyroid ultrasound, together with serum TRAb and thyroxine and clinical symptoms, were used for diagnoses. Study findings and constraints: The model forecast ophthalmopathy, anticipating it by a median approximately 6.1 months before onset. In the blood, most expanded thyroid clonotypes above 0.001 appeared as well. A model using 13 V-J features told ophthalmopathy apart from stable hyperthyroidism.

Points on this clonotype: Its antigen is not identified.

TCR beta CDR3 regions were amplified from RNA. Carried out on the TCR CDR3, a first-round RT-PCR used the HTBI primer set. TCRdb fed the multiplex PCR reads into MiXCR, producing one record per CDR3 protein. The table includes about 500,000 distinct CDR3 sequences, 46% detected once. This sequence originates from an adult woman with Graves' disease, either hyperthyroidism or ophthalmopathy (not recorded which). V gene TRBV15 combines with J gene TRBJ1-2; tentatively, D is TRBD1 (6 bases). The sequencing input was peripheral blood or thyroid tissue (not recorded which). The CDR3 loop is CATSRDWGLEYGYTF. The CDR3 nucleotides read TGTGCCACCAGCAGAGATTGGGGGCTGGAGTATGGCTACACCTTC.